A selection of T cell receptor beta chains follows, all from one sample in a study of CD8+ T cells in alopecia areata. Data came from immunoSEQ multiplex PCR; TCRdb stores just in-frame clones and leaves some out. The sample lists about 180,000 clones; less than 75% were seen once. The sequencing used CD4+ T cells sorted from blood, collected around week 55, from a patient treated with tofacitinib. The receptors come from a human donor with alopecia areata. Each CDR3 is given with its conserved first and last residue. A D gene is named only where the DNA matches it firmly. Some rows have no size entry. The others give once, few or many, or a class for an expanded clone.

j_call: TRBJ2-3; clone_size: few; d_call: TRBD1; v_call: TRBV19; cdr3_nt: TGTGCCACCCGCGGACAGGGGGTTTCAGATACGCAGTATTTT; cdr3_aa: CATRGQGVSDTQYF
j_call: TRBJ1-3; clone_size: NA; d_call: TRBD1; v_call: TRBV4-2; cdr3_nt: TGTGCCAGCAGCCAAGATAGGCAGGGGGCGCGCGGAAACACCATATATTTT; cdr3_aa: CASSQDRQGARGNTIYF
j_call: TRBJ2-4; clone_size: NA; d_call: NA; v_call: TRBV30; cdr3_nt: TGTGCCTGGAGTCCCCAGGGGAACGGACAGTACTTC; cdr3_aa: CAWSPQGNGQYF
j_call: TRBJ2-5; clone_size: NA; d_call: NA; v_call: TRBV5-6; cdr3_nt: TGTGCCAGCAGCTTGAATCGGGAGACCCAGTACTTC; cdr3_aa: CASSLNRETQYF
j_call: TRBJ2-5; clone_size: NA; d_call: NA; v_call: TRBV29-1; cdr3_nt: TGCAGCGTCTCGGGATCGGGAGAGACCCAGTACTTC; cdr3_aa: CSVSGSGETQYF
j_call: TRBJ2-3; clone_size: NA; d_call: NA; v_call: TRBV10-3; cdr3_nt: TGTGCCATCAGTGAGTCGGCGCGGGGGACAGCCGGCCCGGATACGCAGTATTTT; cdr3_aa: CAISESARGTAGPDTQYF
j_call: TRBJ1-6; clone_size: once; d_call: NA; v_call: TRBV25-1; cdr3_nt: TGTGCCAGCAGTGAGGGTGCGCTGGCCCTCCACTTT; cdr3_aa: CASSEGALALHF
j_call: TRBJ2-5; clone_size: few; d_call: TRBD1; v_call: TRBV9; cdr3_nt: TGTGCCAGCAGCGAAACAGGGGCGTCCGGGCAAGAGACCCAGTACTTC; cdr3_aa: CASSETGASGQETQYF
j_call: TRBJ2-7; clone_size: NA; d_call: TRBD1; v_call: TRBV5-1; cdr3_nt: TGCGCCAGCAGCTTTACGGACAGGGCTTACGAGCAGTACTTC; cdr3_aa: CASSFTDRAYEQYF
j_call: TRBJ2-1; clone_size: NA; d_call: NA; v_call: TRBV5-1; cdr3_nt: TGCGCCAGCAGCTTGGGATCCTACAATGAGCAGTTCTTC; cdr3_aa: CASSLGSYNEQFF
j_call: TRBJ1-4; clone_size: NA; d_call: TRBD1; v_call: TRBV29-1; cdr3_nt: TGCAGCGTTTGGACAGGGCCATCTGAAAAACTGTTTTTT; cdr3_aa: CSVWTGPSEKLFF
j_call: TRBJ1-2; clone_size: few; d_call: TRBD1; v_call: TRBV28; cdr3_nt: TGTGCCAGCAGTTTCGACCCGGGACAGAAGGGGAATGGCTACACCTTC; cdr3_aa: CASSFDPGQKGNGYTF
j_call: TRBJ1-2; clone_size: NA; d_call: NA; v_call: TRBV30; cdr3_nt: TGTGCCTGGACCGGGACAAGCAACTATGGCTACACCTTC; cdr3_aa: CAWTGTSNYGYTF
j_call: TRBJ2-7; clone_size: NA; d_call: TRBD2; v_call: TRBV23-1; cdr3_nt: TGCGCCAGCAGTCATAGCGGGGGGCGTACCTACGAGCAGTACTTC; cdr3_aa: CASSHSGGRTYEQYF
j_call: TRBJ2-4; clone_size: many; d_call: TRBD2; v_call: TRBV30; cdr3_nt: TGTGCCTGGACCACCGGGGGGGCGAACAACATTCAGTACTTC; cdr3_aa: CAWTTGGANNIQYF
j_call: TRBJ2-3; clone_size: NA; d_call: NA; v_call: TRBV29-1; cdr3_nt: TGCAGCGTTCGCGGGGTTAGCACAGATACGCAGTATTTT; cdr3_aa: CSVRGVSTDTQYF
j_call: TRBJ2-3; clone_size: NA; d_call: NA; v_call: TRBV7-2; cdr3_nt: TGTGCCAGCACCGAGCGGGTGTGGCGTTCAGATACGCAGTATTTT; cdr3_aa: CASTERVWRSDTQYF
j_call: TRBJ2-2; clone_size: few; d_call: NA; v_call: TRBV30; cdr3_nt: TGTGCCTGGAGTCCCGGGCAGGGGAACACCGGGGAGCTGTTTTTT; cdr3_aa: CAWSPGQGNTGELFF
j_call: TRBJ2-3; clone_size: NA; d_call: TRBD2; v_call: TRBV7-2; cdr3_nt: TGTGCCAGCAGCTTAGAACGGGGGGGCCGAAATACGCAGTATTTT; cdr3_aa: CASSLERGGRNTQYF
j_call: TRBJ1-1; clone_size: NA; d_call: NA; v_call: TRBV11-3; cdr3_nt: TGTGCCAGCAGCTTACACATGAACACTGAAGCTTTCTTT; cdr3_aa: CASSLHMNTEAFF
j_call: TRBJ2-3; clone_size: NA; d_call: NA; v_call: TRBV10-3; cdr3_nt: TGTGCCATCAGTGAGTCTACTGCGGGCACAGATACGCAGTATTTT; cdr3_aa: CAISESTAGTDTQYF
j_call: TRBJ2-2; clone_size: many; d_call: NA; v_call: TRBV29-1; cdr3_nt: TGCAGCGTTATGGACACCGGGGAGCTGTTTTTT; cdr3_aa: CSVMDTGELFF
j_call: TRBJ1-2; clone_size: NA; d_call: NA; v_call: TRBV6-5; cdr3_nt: TGTGCCAGCAGGGAATTAAGTCAGGGATATGGCTACACCTTC; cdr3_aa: CASRELSQGYGYTF
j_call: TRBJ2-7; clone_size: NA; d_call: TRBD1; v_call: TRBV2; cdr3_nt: TGTGCCAGCAGTGCTGGGACAGGACACTACGAGCAGTACTTC; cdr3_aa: CASSAGTGHYEQYF
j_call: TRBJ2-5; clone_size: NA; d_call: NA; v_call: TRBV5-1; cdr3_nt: TGCGCCAGCAGCTTGGCCACAGGGGAGACCCAGTACTTC; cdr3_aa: CASSLATGETQYF
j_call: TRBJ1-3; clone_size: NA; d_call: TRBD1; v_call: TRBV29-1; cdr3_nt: TGCAGCGCAGCGGACAGGGCTGGAAACACCATATATTTT; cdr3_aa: CSAADRAGNTIYF
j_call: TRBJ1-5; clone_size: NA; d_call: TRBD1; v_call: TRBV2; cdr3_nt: TGTGCCAGCGCTGTTAAGGGGGCTGATTTTAATCAGCCCCAGCATTTT; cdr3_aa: CASAVKGADFNQPQHF
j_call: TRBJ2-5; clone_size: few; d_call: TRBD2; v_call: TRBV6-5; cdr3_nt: TGTGCCAGCAGTTATGGCCAGCGGGGGGGCCATGAGACCCAGTACTTC; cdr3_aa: CASSYGQRGGHETQYF
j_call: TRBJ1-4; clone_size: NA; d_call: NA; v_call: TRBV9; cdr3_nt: TGTGCCAGCAGCGTAGCGGCCCCAACAGGGAGGGATGAAAAACTGTTTTTT; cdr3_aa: CASSVAAPTGRDEKLFF
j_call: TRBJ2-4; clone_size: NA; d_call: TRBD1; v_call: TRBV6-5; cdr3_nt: TGTGCCAGCACCAGACAGGGTGGCAACATTCAGTACTTC; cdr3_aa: CASTRQGGNIQYF
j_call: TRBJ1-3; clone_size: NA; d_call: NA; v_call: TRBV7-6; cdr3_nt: TGTGCCAGCAGCCCCCAGGCGGGTAGCTCTGGAAACACCATATATTTT; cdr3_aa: CASSPQAGSSGNTIYF
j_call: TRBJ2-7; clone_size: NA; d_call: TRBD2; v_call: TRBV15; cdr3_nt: TGTGCCACCAGCAGAACCCCGGGGGGGGCGATCTACGAGCAGTACTTC; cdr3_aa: CATSRTPGGAIYEQYF
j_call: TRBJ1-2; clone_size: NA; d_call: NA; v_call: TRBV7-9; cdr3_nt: TGTGCCAGCAGCTCTTCCTATGGCTACACCTTC; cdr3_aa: CASSSSYGYTF
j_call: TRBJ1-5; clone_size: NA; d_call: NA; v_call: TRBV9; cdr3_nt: TGTGCCAGCAGCGTAGATCCGGTTCGGAATCAGCCCCAGCATTTT; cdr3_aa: CASSVDPVRNQPQHF
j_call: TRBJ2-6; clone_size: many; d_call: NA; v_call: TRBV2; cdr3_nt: TGTGCCAGCAGTTGGGACGGGCACTCTGGGGCCAACGTCCTGACTTTC; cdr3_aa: CASSWDGHSGANVLTF
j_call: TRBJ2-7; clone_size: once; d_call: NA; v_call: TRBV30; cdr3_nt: TGTGCCTGGAGTGCCGGGACCGACCCCTACGAGCAGTACTTC; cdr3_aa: CAWSAGTDPYEQYF
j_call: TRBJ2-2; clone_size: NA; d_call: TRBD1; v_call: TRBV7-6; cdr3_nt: TGTGCCAGCAGCTTAGGAAGGGGGCTACGGAACACCGGGGAGCTGTTTTTT; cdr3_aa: CASSLGRGLRNTGELFF
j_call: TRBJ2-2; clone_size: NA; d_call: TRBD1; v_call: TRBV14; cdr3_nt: TGTGCCAGCAGCCAAGATAAGGGACAGGTGAACACCGGGGAGCTGTTTTTT; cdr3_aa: CASSQDKGQVNTGELFF
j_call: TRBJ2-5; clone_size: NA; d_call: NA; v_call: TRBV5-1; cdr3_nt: TGCGCCAGCAGCTTGGCGGCTAGCCGGGAGACCCAGTACTTC; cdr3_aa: CASSLAASRETQYF
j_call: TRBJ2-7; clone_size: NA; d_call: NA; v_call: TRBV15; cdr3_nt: TGTGCCACCAGCAGAGAGGGGGGGCCCTACGAGCAGTACTTC; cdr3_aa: CATSREGGPYEQYF
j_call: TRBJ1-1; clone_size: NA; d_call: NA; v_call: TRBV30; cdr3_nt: TGTGCCTGGAGTGCGTGGGCCGTAGGGGAGCCGAACACTGAAGCTTTCTTT; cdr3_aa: CAWSAWAVGEPNTEAFF
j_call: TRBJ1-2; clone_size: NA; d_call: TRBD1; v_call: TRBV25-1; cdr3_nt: TGTGCCAGCAGTGAGGGACAGGGGGCGAGAGGCTACACCTTC; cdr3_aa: CASSEGQGARGYTF
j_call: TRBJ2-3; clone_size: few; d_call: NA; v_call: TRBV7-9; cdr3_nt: TGTGCCAGCAGCTTAGTCTCAGGCCCTGCTAGCACAGATACGCAGTATTTT; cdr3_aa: CASSLVSGPASTDTQYF
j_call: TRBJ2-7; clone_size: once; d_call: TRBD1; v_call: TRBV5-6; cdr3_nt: TGTGCCAGCAGCGCCGGGACAGGACTGTCCTACGAGCAGTACTTC; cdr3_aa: CASSAGTGLSYEQYF
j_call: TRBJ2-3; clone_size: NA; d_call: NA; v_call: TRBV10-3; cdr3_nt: TGTGCCATCAGCTCCGGGACTCAAGGGGATACGCAGTATTTT; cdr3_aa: CAISSGTQGDTQYF
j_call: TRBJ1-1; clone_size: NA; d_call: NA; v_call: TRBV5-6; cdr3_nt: TGTGCCAGCAGCCTGGGCGGCCGCTCGAACACTGAAGCTTTCTTT; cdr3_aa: CASSLGGRSNTEAFF
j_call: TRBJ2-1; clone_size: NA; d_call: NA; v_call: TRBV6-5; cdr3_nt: TGTGCCAGCAGTTACGGAGGACTGTACAATGAGCAGTTCTTC; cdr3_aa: CASSYGGLYNEQFF
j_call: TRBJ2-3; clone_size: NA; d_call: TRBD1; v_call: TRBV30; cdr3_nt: TGTGCCTGGAGTCAAAAACTGACAGGGTGGATGCAAGATACGCAGTATTTT; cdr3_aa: CAWSQKLTGWMQDTQYF